This T cell receptor (beta chain) was captured by sequencing in a study of T cell changes during pregnancy in multiple sclerosis. Clones were read by immunoSEQ multiplex PCR, and TCRdb kept only the in-frame ones, dropping some. The sample includes about 94,000 clones, approximately 93% seen only once; the top ten take 0.99%. Germline assignment: CDR1 MDHEN and CDR2 SYDVKM. The CDR3 loop spans 16 amino acids. V gave up 6 bases and J gave up 7 bases; unmatched junction bases: 17. The sample holds one count of this clone. The V and J genes are TRBV28 and TRBJ2-7, with 8 bases identical to TRBD2. The origin of this receptor is a female donor with multiple sclerosis, enrolled in a pregnancy study. Sequenced material: peripheral blood, taken after pregnancy. Here the CDR3 DNA reads TGTGCCAGCAGGACCCCCCGGGAGGGCCGGTTGGGTGAGCAGTACTTC. This sequence encodes CASRTPREGRLGEQYF.